Given below is one T cell receptor (beta chain) in context. Its antigen is currently unknown. Preparing the TCRbeta library involved the use of unique molecular identifiers. A single record per CDR3 protein comes from TCRdb applying MiXCR to the PCR reads. The sample lists under 750,000 distinct CDR3 sequences, around 23% occurring once. The data were obtained in a study of T-cell reconstitution after alpha-beta-depleted transplantation in children. This CDR3 is built from 16 residues. Trimming took 5 bases from V and 5 from J; bases not matched to a gene: 12. Per the germline V gene, CDR1 is SGHNT and CDR2 is YENEEA. Overall study findings and caveats: Expanded graft clones, several hundred of them, were reportedly the source of alpha-beta T cells about two months after transplant. When one year had passed after transplant, most T-cell counts and diversity came from newly produced T cells.

This TCR was recovered from a boy under three years old who had a stem cell transplant for acute myeloid leukemia, so the T cells may come from the graft donor. The sequences come from PBMCs, mostly from graft donor cells, collected 360 days after TCRalphabeta/CD19-depleted stem cell transplant. The chain employs TRBV11-3 and TRBJ2-3; TRBD2 agrees at 8 bases. CDR3 sequence (DNA): TGTGCCAGCAGCACATATAGCGGGGCGGATAGAGATACGCAGTATTTT. Translation: CASSTYSGADRDTQYF.